The sequence of this TCR beta chain was determined in a study of molecular identifiers for immune sequencing clone quantification. This clonotype was picked up many times. MiXCR was run by TCRdb on the PCR reads, yielding one entry per CDR3 protein. There are 490,000 or so distinct CDR3 sequences in the sample; over 20% occur only once, and 0.65% to 0.95% lies in the top ten. The CDR3 is 15 amino acids. The germline gives CDR1 GTSNPN, CDR2 SVGIG (reference sequence). With V trimmed by 3 bases and J by 1 base, 8 bases remained unmatched. This receptor was obtained from a human donor in good health. Some libraries in this study had Jurkat cell RNA spiked in. Sequenced sample: naive CD8+ T cells from blood, with Jurkat cell RNA spiked in. Sample subset: FACS-sorted CD8+CD4-CCR7+CD45RA+ naive T cells. This rearrangement joins TRBV30 to TRBJ2-5; 7 positions agree with TRBD2. Written as DNA, the CDR3 is TGTGCCTGGAGGCGGGAGTTAGGGTCCCAAGAGACCCAGTACTTC. This sequence encodes CAWRRELGSQETQYF.